A single sample is the source of the 31 T cell receptor beta chains below, sequenced in a study of T cell responses to AZD1222 COVID-19 vaccine. Profiled with immunoSEQ multiplex PCR; TCRdb holds only in-frame clones, not every one. The data contain about 69,000 clones, around four fifths of them singletons. The sequenced sample was peripheral blood, obtained 28 days after the second AZD1222 dose. The origin of the receptors is an adult who received the AZD1222 COVID-19 vaccine.

The chain couples TRBV10-3 to TRBJ2-2; 8 bases agree with TRBD2. The CDR3 spans 16 residues. The germline V gene has CDR1 ENHRY and CDR2 SYGVKD. J lost 7 bases, V lost 6 bases, and 13 bases had no gene match. The DNA of the CDR3 is TGTGCCATCAGGAAAACGGGTCAGCGGGGGAGCGGGGAGCTGTTTTTT. Its protein product is CAIRKTGQRGSGELFF.

The chain recombines TRBV12-3 or TRBV12-4 with TRBJ2-7; D is unresolved. Deletions cut 5 bases from V and 4 bases from J, with 9 bases between. This CDR3 has 12 amino acids. CDR3 bases: TGTGCCAGCAGTCTCCCCGGGTACGAGCAGTACTTC. Its protein is CASSLPGYEQYF.

The rearrangement links TRBV19 to TRBJ2-4, with a possible D match to TRBD2 (5 bases). The V end was cut by 1 base, the J end by 11 bases, with 15 bases between. Germline-derived CDR1 and CDR2 are LNHDA and SQIVND (reference sequence). The CDR3 totals 14 residues. The DNA for the CDR3 is TGTGCCAGTAGTATAGTCAAACCTGGGAGCGTTCAGTACTTC. Translated, it gives CASSIVKPGSVQYF.

The rearrangement uses TRBV13 and TRBJ1-6; weak D call: TRBD1 (6 bases). The CDR3 totals 14 residues. V lost 0 bases and J 10 bases, leaving 10 bases between the germline ends. Germline V CDR1 and CDR2: PRHDT, FYEKMQ (reference sequence). CDR3 loop: CASSLGRGGSPLHF. CDR3 DNA: TGTGCCAGCAGCTTAGGGAGGGGGGGGTCACCCCTCCACTTT.

V gene TRBV12-3 or TRBV12-4 combines with J gene TRBJ2-1, with unresolved D. The CDR3 runs to 13 residues. V gave up 6 bases and J gave up 7 bases, with 13 bases separating them. The CDR3 loop is CASRLADGNEQFF. The CDR3, as DNA: TGTGCCAGCAGGCTGGCCGATGGTAATGAGCAGTTCTTC.

This clone was recorded a few times. V and J are TRBV6-4 and TRBJ2-3, with 11 bases lining up with TRBD2. There are 15 residues in the CDR3. Germline V gene lookup returns CDR1 MRHNA and CDR2 SNTAGT. The V segment lost 3 bases and the J segment 1 base; nucleotides outside the gene matches: 0. Here the CDR3 reads CASSETSGGTDTQYF. The CDR3 DNA follows: TGTGCCAGCAGTGAGACTAGCGGGGGCACAGATACGCAGTATTTT.

The V call is TRBV2, the J call TRBJ1-4; D might be TRBD1 (5 bases). V was trimmed by 11 bases and J by 8 bases, leaving 33 bases between them. This CDR3 is built from 18 residues. CDR1 SNHLY and CDR2 FYNNEI come from the germline V gene. This CDR3 reads CASQRGLRGGHSGEKLFF. The CDR3 nucleotides are TGTGCCTCCCAGAGGGGACTACGCGGGGGTCATTCTGGGGAAAAACTGTTTTTT.

CDR3 DNA sequence: TGTGCCACCAGCAGAGATCAGGGTTTTGAGCAGTTCTTC. Amino acid sequence: CATSRDQGFEQFF. The chain joins TRBV15 to TRBJ2-1, with D perhaps TRBD1 (5 bases). V lost 0 bases and J 9 bases, leaving 9 bases between the germline ends. Per the germline V gene, CDR1 is LNHNV and CDR2 is YYDKDF (reference sequence). The CDR3 is 13 residues long. The entire variable domain, with the rest obtained from reference TRBV15 and TRBJ2-1, is as follows: DAMVIQNPRYQVTQFGKPVTLSCSQTLNHNVMYWYQQKSSQAPKLLFHYYDKDFNNEADTPDNFQSRRPNTSFCFLDIRSPGLGDTAMYLCATSRDQGFEQFFGPGTRLTVL.

The chain recombines TRBV10-3 with TRBJ2-6, with 8 bases that match TRBD1. This CDR3 comprises 16 residues. V was pared by 2 bases and J by 1 base, with 1 base of the junction left unmatched. CDR1 ENHRY and CDR2 SYGVKD come from the germline V gene. CDR3 residues: CAISEGQGSGANVLTF. The CDR3 bases are TGTGCCATCAGTGAGGGACAGGGATCTGGGGCCAACGTCCTGACTTTC.

V usage is TRBV30 and J usage is TRBJ2-1; D is undetermined. V was pared by 3 bases and J by 7 bases, with 10 bases between. Germline V gene data show CDR1 as GTSNPN and CDR2 as SVGIG (reference sequence). This CDR3 is 12 amino acids long. CDR3 coding DNA: TGTGCCTGGAGCTATGACGGGAATGAGCAGTTCTTC. Protein sequence: CAWSYDGNEQFF.

The table lists this clone with a count of one. The rearrangement links TRBV12-3 or TRBV12-4 to TRBJ1-2, with D perhaps matching TRBD1 (6 bases). This CDR3 contains 13 residues. Trimming took 6 bases from V and 4 from J, leaving 12 bases between them. In nucleotides, the CDR3 is TGTGCCAGCAGGTTGGACAGCTTCTATGGCTACACCTTC. Translated, it gives CASRLDSFYGYTF.

V gene TRBV19 combines with J gene TRBJ1-2; TRBD1 matches 7 bases. This CDR3 has 12 amino acids. CDR1 LNHDA and CDR2 SQIVND come from the germline V gene (reference sequence). V was pared by 11 bases and J by 8 bases, with 11 bases of the junction left unmatched. The CDR3 DNA sequence: TGTGCCTCCACTAGGGACAGCAAAGGCTACACCTTC. Encoded protein: CASTRDSKGYTF.

V is TRBV2 and J is TRBJ1-1; 9 positions agree with TRBD1. J lost 6 bases, V lost 7 bases, and 6 bases had no gene match. Germline CDR1 is SNHLY and CDR2 is FYNNEI. The CDR3 consists of 13 residues. Written as DNA, the CDR3 is TGTGCCAGCACAAACAGACAGGGGGCTGAAGCTTTCTTT. It specifies CASTNRQGAEAFF.

This clone was detected a few times. This chain links TRBV11-2 with TRBJ2-1; 14 nucleotides align to TRBD2. The CDR3 loop spans 18 amino acids. After removal of 2 bases from V and 1 base from J, the junction contained 4 bases not matched to a gene. CDR1 is SGHAT, CDR2 FQNNGV, per germline. In nucleotides, the CDR3 is TGTGCCAGCAGCTTAACTGGGACTAGCGGGGGTTCCTACAATGAGCAGTTCTTC. Protein sequence: CASSLTGTSGGSYNEQFF.

J is TRBJ2-6 and V is TRBV6-5; D may be TRBD2 (5 bases). The CDR3 is 15 residues long. Trimming stripped 4 bases from V and 2 bases from J, with 9 bases between. Germline CDR1 is MNHEY and CDR2 is SVGAGI. CDR3 residues: CASSSAGAGANVLTF. The CDR3 DNA reads as TGTGCCAGCAGTTCCGCCGGGGCTGGGGCCAACGTCCTGACTTTC.

This clone appeared a single time. The chain couples TRBV19 to TRBJ1-4; D possibly corresponds to TRBD1 (5 bases). The germline V and J ends were trimmed by 6 bases and 8 bases, with 16 bases remaining between them. Germline-derived CDR1 and CDR2 are LNHDA and SQIVND (reference sequence). This CDR3 has 14 residues. CDR3 in DNA: TGTGCCAGTAGGGGGACCCGTGGCGGCGAAAAACTGTTTTTT. Its translation: CASRGTRGGEKLFF.

The chain carries TRBV5-1 and TRBJ1-2; 7 nucleotides match TRBD1. Trimming cost V 5 bases and J 2 bases; bases outside gene matches: 9. This CDR3 has 15 residues. Per the germline V gene, CDR1 is SGHRS and CDR2 is YFSETQ. CDR3 nucleotide sequence: TGCGCCAGCAGAGAAGGGACAGAGCAAAACTATGGCTACACCTTC. Protein product: CASREGTEQNYGYTF.

The chain has TRBV11-2 and TRBJ1-2; tentatively, D is TRBD1 (5 bases). Germline V gives CDR1 SGHAT, CDR2 FQNNGV. This CDR3 region has 12 residues. V lost 1 base and J lost 7, with 7 bases in between. The CDR3 sequence: CASSLGGGGYTF. The CDR3 coding sequence is TGTGCCAGCAGCTTAGGCGGGGGTGGCTACACCTTC. The full variable domain, completed using reference TRBV11-2 and TRBJ1-2, is EAGVAQSPRYKIIEKRQSVAFWCNPISGHATLYWYQQILGQGPKLLIQFQNNGVVDDSQLPKDRFSAERLKGVDSTLKIQPAKLEDSAVYLCASSLGGGGYTFGSGTRLTVV.

This clone was recorded once. DNA for the CDR3: TGTGCCAGCAGTTCCGGACAGGCTCCTGAAGCTTTCTTT. Its protein is CASSSGQAPEAFF. The chain is built from TRBV28 and TRBJ1-1; 7 positions agree with TRBD1. The CDR3 is 13 amino acids. Germline trimming cut 4 bases from V and 6 bases from J; bases unmatched to any gene: 5. Germline V gene sequence: CDR1 MDHEN, CDR2 SYDVKM.

The V and J genes are TRBV6-4 and TRBJ2-5; D is unresolved. Germline V CDR1 and CDR2: MRHNA, SNTAGT. CDR3 size: 12 residues. V shed 0 bases and J shed 5 bases, with 4 bases lying between them. CDR3 coding DNA: TGTGCCAGCAGTGACTCGGGGGAGACCCAGTACTTC. Translating it yields CASSDSGETQYF.

This sequence joins TRBV4-2 and TRBJ2-3, with D tentatively TRBD1 (5 bases). This CDR3 contains 14 residues. Deletions cut 0 bases from V and 5 bases from J, with 9 bases between. Germline assignment: CDR1 LGHNA and CDR2 YNFKEQ. CDR3 in DNA: TGTGCCAGCAGCCAAGATCTCGGACAAGATACGCAGTATTTT. Its protein is CASSQDLGQDTQYF.

The V call is TRBV28, the J call TRBJ1-4; D perhaps matches TRBD1 (6 bases). The germline V and J ends were trimmed by 3 bases and 3 bases, with 14 bases remaining between them. The germline CDR1 and CDR2 sequences are MDHEN and SYDVKM. The CDR3 has 16 residues. This CDR3 reads CASSLDNRASNEKLFF. DNA of the CDR3: TGTGCCAGCAGTTTGGATAACAGGGCCTCTAATGAAAAACTGTTTTTT.

This chain joins TRBV9 and TRBJ1-6; 7 nucleotides match TRBD1. V dropped 3 bases and J dropped 8; count of bases not matched to a gene: 5. The CDR3 contains 14 residues. Germline lookup yields CDR1 SGDLS and CDR2 YYNGEE. This CDR3 is CASSAQGYDSPLHF. The CDR3 bases are TGTGCCAGCAGCGCACAGGGGTACGATTCACCCCTCCACTTT.

The chain joins TRBV10-3 to TRBJ2-4; 7 bases align to TRBD2. CDR3 length: 12 amino acids. Germline V lookup: CDR1 ENHRY, CDR2 SYGVKD. J gave up 6 bases and V 6 bases, and 2 bases lay outside the gene matches. For the CDR3, the DNA is TGTGCCATCAGCACGGGGGGAAACATTCAGTACTTC. It translates to CAISTGGNIQYF.

The V gene is TRBV2, the J gene TRBJ1-2; D might be TRBD1 (5 bases). This CDR3 region has 15 residues. Trimming took 10 bases from V and 8 from J, leaving 26 bases between them. CDR1 and CDR2 (germline): SNHLY, FYNNEI. In nucleotides, the CDR3 is TGTGCCACCGAGGCAGCCAGGGAATTTTATCAGGGCTACACCTTC. Protein product: CATEAAREFYQGYTF.

The chain is built from TRBV5-1 and TRBJ2-2, with D maybe TRBD2 (5 bases). This CDR3 region has 15 residues. V gave up 0 bases and J gave up 2 bases, with 8 bases separating them. Germline V gives CDR1 SGHRS, CDR2 YFSETQ. This CDR3 is CASSLVEGNTGELFF. In DNA, the CDR3 is TGCGCCAGCAGCTTGGTAGAGGGCAACACCGGGGAGCTGTTTTTT. The full variable domain, completed using reference TRBV5-1 and TRBJ2-2, is KAGVTQTPRYLIKTRGQQVTLSCSPISGHRSVSWYQQTPGQGLQFLFEYFSETQRNKGNFPGRFSGRQFSNSRSEMNVSTLELGDSALYLCASSLVEGNTGELFFGEGSRLTVL.

This CDR3 reads CASSYTGVPYTF. The DNA of the CDR3 is TGTGCCAGCAGTTATACAGGGGTTCCCTACACCTTC. This sequence joins TRBV3-1 (or the pseudogene TRBV3-2) and TRBJ1-2; 7 bases map to TRBD1. J lost 10 bases, V lost 6 bases, and 8 bases had no gene match. Germline V lookup: CDR1 LGHDT, CDR2 YNNKEL (reference sequence). This CDR3 has 12 amino acids.

There are a few counts of this clone. V and J are TRBV7-2 and TRBJ1-2; the D gene is possibly TRBD1 (6 bases). Germline V gives CDR1 SGHTA, CDR2 FQGNSA. V lost 5 bases, J lost 4 bases, and 14 bases lay in between. CDR3 length: 14 residues. The CDR3 DNA reads as TGTGCCAGCAGCCCTCGGACAGTACTCTATGGCTACACCTTC. Its protein product is CASSPRTVLYGYTF.

The rearrangement joins TRBV5-1 to TRBJ2-5, with 9 nucleotides matching TRBD2. Per the germline V gene, CDR1 is SGHRS and CDR2 is YFSETQ. V trimming: 4 bases; J trimming: 3 bases; junction bases outside the gene matches: 10. The CDR3 covers 16 residues. The CDR3 DNA reads as TGCGCCAGCAGCCCTGGCCGGAGACTAGCGGAAGAGACCCAGTACTTC. It is translated as CASSPGRRLAEETQYF.

The chain has TRBV30 and TRBJ2-3; 11 bases match TRBD2. V shed 8 bases and J 7 bases; nucleotides not matched to a gene: 14. The CDR3 runs to 15 residues. Germline V lookup: CDR1 GTSNPN, CDR2 SVGIG (reference sequence). The CDR3 reads CARNLGTSGDYTQYF. CDR3 nucleotides: TGTGCCAGGAACCTCGGGACTAGCGGAGACTATACGCAGTATTTT. The full variable domain, in which reference TRBV30 and TRBJ2-3 provide the parts outside the CDR3, is SQTIHQWPATLVQPVGSPLSLECTVEGTSNPNLYWYRQAAGRGLQLLFYSVGIGQISSEVPQNLSASRPQDRQFILSSKKLLLSDSGFYLCARNLGTSGDYTQYFGPGTRLTVL.

V is TRBV27 and J is TRBJ1-1, with D perhaps matching TRBD1 (5 bases). The V end lost 4 bases, the J end lost 4 bases, and 10 bases lay between the germline ends. The CDR3 spans 13 residues. The germline gives CDR1 MNHEY, CDR2 SMNVEV (reference sequence). CDR3 DNA: TGTGCCAGCAGTTCGTTCGGGGGCACTGAAGCTTTCTTT. Its protein is CASSSFGGTEAFF.